This record looks at one T cell receptor beta chain sequence and its context. Its antigen specificity is not known. Per-base qualities were not stored, and no clone one base away is much larger. The TCR beta CDR3 regions were amplified from the RNA transcripts. For the first round of RT-PCR on the TCR CDR3, the HTBI primer set was used together with the Qiagen OneStep RT-PCR kit. Libraries were constructed in a second round of multiplex PCR, after which size selection and purification were carried out. The libraries were sequenced on an Illumina HiSeq2000 using paired-end 100 bp reads. Processing in the source paper ran as follows. SOAPnuke was used to process the raw data, with reads discarded if the reads contained adapters or uncalled bases, had a mean Phred below 15, or lacked an exact constant-primer or identifier match. High-quality paired reads were merged with COPE v1.2.5, and unique nucleotide sequences were defined as clonotypes. MiTCR v1.1 was used to align the clonotypes against IMGT TRBV, TRBD and TRBJ reference segments. The analysis was restricted to V-J combinations with a frequency above 0.0001, which together covered about 99% of the repertoires. A TCS score was defined as the ratio of F50 (clonal expansion) to E x V (chaos), with BLOSUM62-based TCRdist applied between CDR3 peptides within each V-J. Welch's t-statistics and random forest reduced around 510 V-J features to 10 to 15, which were used in a naive Bayes classifier (R e1071). TCRdb handled the public reads itself, with Q25 trimming in fastp and clone calling in MiXCR, and kept productive beta chains. For every CDR3 protein sequence, its rows merge into one entry that carries the most common genes and DNA. These V and J calls derive from TCRdb rather than the authors' analysis. A total of some 770,000 distinct CDR3 sequences appear in this sample, about a sixth of them only once. In total, the top ten clones hold roughly 8% of the sample.

A patient counted as having stable Graves' hyperthyroidism if no progression to ophthalmopathy occurred over 18 months of follow-up. Hyperthyroidism patients were newly diagnosed, with disease duration under 2 months, and aged 18 to 65 years. The study excluded patients with uncontrolled infections, other autoimmune diseases, pregnancy or lactation. Diagnoses relied on clinical symptoms, serum thyroxine and TRAb, thyroid ultrasound and orbital computed tomography. PBMCs were separated from 10 ml of fresh peripheral blood using Ficoll-Paque density gradient centrifugation. Total RNA was extracted with Trizol reagent, and quality was checked on an Agilent 2100 Bioanalyzer. This specimen belongs to a study of T cells in Graves' hyperthyroidism and ophthalmopathy (dated by TCRdb to the late 2010s). Broadly, across the study: Peripheral blood was collected at initial diagnosis, before any treatment. A discovery cohort of roughly 100 patients, about 43 with Graves' ophthalmopathy and approximately 60 with stable Graves' hyperthyroidism, was used to find distinguishing TCR V-J signatures. An independent validation cohort of under 20 hyperthyroidism patients and 17 patients who later progressed to ophthalmopathy tested prospective prediction of ophthalmopathy. For training and testing, the 100 patients in the discovery cohort were randomly divided in a 7:3 ratio. The study also compared thyroid tissue and blood T-cell repertoires from about 6 Graves' hyperthyroidism patients. Once sampling was done, hyperthyroidism patients were given methimazole at a starting dose of 30 mg daily, whereas ophthalmopathy patients were given high-dose intravenous methylprednisolone. The paper reports TCR Vbeta CDR3 sequencing of about 140 peripheral blood samples: 43 ophthalmopathy, some 80 hyperthyroidism and 17 progressor patients. The full study reports these points: During validation, the model predicted progression to ophthalmopathy a median of about 6.5 months ahead of onset, with almost 71% sensitivity and about 72% specificity. In cross-validation, a model built on a 13 V-J signature told ophthalmopathy apart from stable hyperthyroidism with approximately 90% sensitivity and approximately 84% specificity, and in testing the same model reached 80%/75%. No statistical method was used to set the sample size in advance, and investigators knew the group allocation. Most expanded thyroid clonotypes (frequency above 0.001) were also detected in blood, a finding suggesting that blood repertoires may reflect thyroid immune responses.

Its CDR3 holds 13 amino acids, cysteine through phenylalanine. Only CDR3 DNA is held: 39 bases, read in frame from base 1. V loses 2 bases of germline sequence and J loses 10 bases, and the interval between the two ends is 12 bases. The germline V gene supplies CDR1 MNHNS and CDR2 SASEGT. Material: blood. This sequence was found in a young man with Graves' hyperthyroidism. This chain is built from TRBV6-1 and TRBJ1-5, with no confidently assigned D gene. The CDR3 region reads CASSESAVLPQHF. At the DNA level, the sequence is TGTGCCAGCAGTGAAAGTGCTGTACTTCCCCAGCATTTT.